This T cell receptor beta chain was recorded in a study of T cell changes during pregnancy in multiple sclerosis. The data were produced by immunoSEQ multiplex PCR, yet TCRdb's version contains in-frame clones alone and is incomplete. In the table there are tens of thousands of clones, 93% of which are singletons. Sequencing was performed on peripheral blood, taken in the third trimester of pregnancy. This TCR was recovered from a female donor in good health, enrolled as a control in a pregnancy study.

The CDR3 sequence is CASSEGRAGNTIYF. DNA for the CDR3: TGTGCCAGCAGTGAAGGCAGGGCTGGAAACACCATATATTTT. V is TRBV25-1 and J is TRBJ1-3, with a tentative D call TRBD1 (5 bases). Trimming removed 2 bases at V and 2 bases at J, with 7 bases between. The germline V gene encodes CDR1 MGHDK and CDR2 SYGVNS. The CDR3 has 14 amino acids.